The following is a T cell receptor beta chain sequence with its context. Its antigen is not identified. The entry originates in a study of T cell repertoires and Cas9 in healthy adults. As for the study in general: SpCas9-reactive CD4 and CD8 T cells were characterized for potency, cytotoxicity and lineage.

Study-level findings and limits: SpCas9-reactive regulatory T cells reportedly mitigated SpCas9-reactive effector T cells in vitro.

Data came from immunoSEQ multiplex PCR; TCRdb stores just in-frame clones and leaves some out. The table includes approximately 22,000 clones, approximately 90% detected once. The clonotype originates from a human donor in good health. The sample consisted of CD4+ effector T cells (CD127+, CD25-, CD137-, CD154-) from PBMCs; culture status not recorded.

The CDR3 nucleotides are TGTGCCAGCAGTTTGGGCCTTAGCAATCAGCCCCAGCATTTT. It codes for CASSLGLSNQPQHF. The rearrangement joins TRBV7-3 to TRBJ1-5; D gene unclear. The CDR3 consists of 14 residues. Per germline, CDR1 SGHTA and CDR2 FQGTGA. V dropped 6 bases and J dropped 0 bases, with 9 bases sitting between them.